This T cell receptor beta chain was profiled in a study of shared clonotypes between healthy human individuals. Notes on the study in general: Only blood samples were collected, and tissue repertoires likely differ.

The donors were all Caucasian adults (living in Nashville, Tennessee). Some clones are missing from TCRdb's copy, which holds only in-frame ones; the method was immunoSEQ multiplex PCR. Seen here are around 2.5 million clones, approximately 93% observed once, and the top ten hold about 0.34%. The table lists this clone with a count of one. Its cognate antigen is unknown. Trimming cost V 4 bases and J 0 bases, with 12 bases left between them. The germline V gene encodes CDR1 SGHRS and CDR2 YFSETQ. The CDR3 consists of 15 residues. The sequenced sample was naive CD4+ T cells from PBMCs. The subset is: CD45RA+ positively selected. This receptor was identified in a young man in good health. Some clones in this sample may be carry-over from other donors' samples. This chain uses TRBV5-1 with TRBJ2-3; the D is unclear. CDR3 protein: CASSPQLQSTDTQYF. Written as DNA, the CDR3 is TGCGCCAGCAGCCCACAACTACAAAGCACAGATACGCAGTATTTT. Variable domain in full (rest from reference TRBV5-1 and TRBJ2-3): KAGVTQTPRYLIKTRGQQVTLSCSPISGHRSVSWYQQTPGQGLQFLFEYFSETQRNKGNFPGRFSGRQFSNSRSEMNVSTLELGDSALYLCASSPQLQSTDTQYFGPGTRLTVL.